This is a list of T cell receptor beta chains from one sample in a study of cytomegalovirus exposure and HLA in healthy donors. Generated by immunoSEQ multiplex PCR, the TCRdb table keeps only in-frame clones and is missing some. The sample gives roughly 250,000 clones, approximately 83% of which show up once; 0.95% to 1.5% is in the top ten. What was sequenced was PBMCs. Source of these receptors: a woman aged 30 to 39 in good health and CMV-seropositive. The CDR3 runs from the conserved cysteine through the conserved F or W. A D gene is named only where the DNA matches it firmly. The listing skips clone size in some rows; elsewhere it reads once, few, many or a size class.

>TRBJ1-1|TRBV4-1|-|TRBD1
CASRLKVDRGTEAFF
TGCGCCAGCAGACTAAAGGTGGACAGGGGCACTGAAGCTTTCTTT
>TRBJ2-7|TRBV10-2|-|-
CASLSGENYEQYF
TGCGCCAGCCTATCAGGGGAAAACTACGAGCAGTACTTC
>TRBJ1-2|TRBV19|-|TRBD1
CASISSGQGYYGYTF
TGTGCCAGTATATCATCGGGACAGGGCTACTATGGCTACACCTTC
>TRBJ2-5|TRBV25-1|-|-
CASSEYFPQGQETQYF
TGTGCCAGCAGTGAATACTTCCCGCAGGGCCAAGAGACCCAGTACTTC
>TRBJ1-5|TRBV4-1|-|-
CASSQVMRSSSNQPQHF
TGCGCCAGCAGCCAAGTAATGCGATCAAGCTCAAATCAGCCCCAGCATTTT
>TRBJ2-1|TRBV2|-|TRBD2
CASSEFSGRENEQFF
TGTGCCAGCAGTGAGTTTAGCGGGAGGGAGAATGAGCAGTTCTTC
>TRBJ1-5|TRBV30|few|TRBD1
CAWRQGSNQPQHF
TGTGCCTGGCGACAGGGTTCCAATCAGCCCCAGCATTTT
>TRBJ2-2|TRBV4-1|-|-
CASSQGGVGTTGELFF
TGCGCCAGCAGCCAAGGGGGCGTAGGAACCACCGGGGAGCTGTTTTTT
>TRBJ2-7|TRBV9|-|-
CASRANEQYF
TGTGCCAGCAGAGCGAACGAGCAGTACTTC
>TRBJ2-7|TRBV5-4|-|TRBD1
CASSLQDRVNEQYF
TGTGCCAGCAGCTTGCAGGACAGGGTGAACGAGCAGTACTTC
>TRBJ2-1|TRBV20-1|once|-
CRSAGGGEQFF
TGCAGATCTGCGGGTGGCGGTGAGCAGTTCTTC
>TRBJ1-2|TRBV4-1|-|-
CASSQGGGVNYGYTF
TGCGCCAGCAGCCAAGGTGGAGGGGTGAACTATGGCTACACCTTC
>TRBJ2-3|TRBV6-5|-|-
CASRRGGPDTQYF
TGTGCCAGCCGGAGGGGCGGCCCAGATACGCAGTATTTT
>TRBJ1-2|TRBV19|-|TRBD1
CASRRTGESYGYTF
TGTGCCAGTAGACGGACAGGCGAATCCTATGGCTACACCTTC
>TRBJ1-2|TRBV6-5|-|TRBD1
CASSYNRGGLYGYTF
TGTGCCAGCAGTTACAACAGGGGGGGTCTCTATGGCTACACCTTC
>TRBJ2-7|TRBV29-1|-|TRBD1
CSVRQGGTYEQYF
TGCAGCGTTCGACAGGGGGGAACCTACGAGCAGTACTTC
>TRBJ2-7|TRBV6-1|-|TRBD1
CASSGDRGGYEQYF
TGTGCCAGCAGTGGTGACAGGGGGGGCTACGAGCAGTACTTC
>TRBJ1-5|TRBV30|-|-
CAWSVGEYGNQPQHF
TGTGCCTGGAGTGTAGGGGAATATGGCAATCAGCCCCAGCATTTT
>TRBJ2-5|TRBV4-1|-|-
CASSQVGAQETQYF
TGCGCCAGCAGCCAAGTTGGGGCCCAAGAGACCCAGTACTTC
>TRBJ1-2|TRBV7-8|-|TRBD1
CASSKYRGSGGYTF
TGTGCCAGCAGCAAGTACAGGGGAAGTGGTGGCTACACCTTC
>TRBJ2-1|TRBV28|-|-
CASQGRVTYNEQFF
TGTGCCAGCCAGGGGCGCGTTACCTACAATGAGCAGTTCTTC
>TRBJ2-3|TRBV5-1|once|TRBD2
CASSLKLSGSGTDTQYF
TGCGCCAGCAGCTTGAAACTTAGCGGGAGTGGGACAGATACGCAGTATTTT
>TRBJ1-4|TRBV5-1|-|-
CASNPEGQLGEKLFF
TGCGCCAGCAACCCGGAGGGCCAGCTAGGAGAAAAACTGTTTTTT
>TRBJ2-7|TRBV11-3|-|-
CASSSTQGLGDEQYF
TGTGCCAGCAGCTCCACCCAGGGGCTGGGAGACGAGCAGTACTTC
>TRBJ2-1|TRBV9|-|TRBD2
CASSVASGGTNEQFF
TGTGCCAGCAGCGTAGCGAGCGGGGGGACCAATGAGCAGTTCTTC
>TRBJ2-7|TRBV10-1|-|TRBD1
CASSRGGSDEQYF
TGCGCCAGCAGTAGAGGGGGCAGCGACGAGCAGTACTTC
>TRBJ1-2|TRBV27|-|-
CASSPIGQNGYTF
TGTGCCAGCAGTCCGATTGGCCAGAATGGCTACACCTTC
>TRBJ2-4|TRBV4-2|-|TRBD2
CASSQVQASGNIQYF
TGTGCCAGCAGCCAAGTTCAGGCTAGCGGAAACATTCAGTACTTC
>TRBJ1-4|TRBV14|-|TRBD1
CASSPNPGQDFF
TGTGCCAGCAGCCCTAACCCGGGACAGGACTTTTTT
>TRBJ2-1|TRBV11-2|-|TRBD2
CASSRSGRVYNEQFF
TGTGCCAGCAGCAGAAGCGGGAGGGTTTACAATGAGCAGTTCTTC
>TRBJ2-7|TRBV6-4|-|TRBD2
CASSEVSGTSRREQYF
TGTGCCAGCAGTGAGGTCTCCGGGACTAGTCGTAGGGAGCAGTACTTC
>TRBJ1-2|TRBV5-1|-|TRBD1
CASSVGQRPYGYTF
TGCGCCAGCAGCGTGGGACAGAGGCCTTATGGCTACACCTTC
>TRBJ2-3|TRBV10-3|-|TRBD2
CAIRTSGREGGDTQYF
TGTGCCATCCGGACTAGCGGACGTGAAGGGGGAGATACGCAGTATTTT
>TRBJ1-5|TRBV7-9|-|-
CASSSTGGGYQPQHF
TGTGCCAGCAGCTCCACGGGGGGGGGTTATCAGCCCCAGCATTTT
>TRBJ2-5|TRBV5-1|-|TRBD2
CASRTEGGLETQYF
TGCGCCAGCAGGACCGAGGGAGGGTTAGAGACCCAGTACTTC
>TRBJ2-3|TRBV6-4|-|-
CASSAGRGAADTQYF
TGTGCCAGCAGTGCGGGCCGGGGGGCGGCAGATACGCAGTATTTT
>TRBJ2-2|TRBV5-6|-|TRBD2
CASSSRTSGRAGELFF
TGTGCCAGCAGCTCCCGGACTAGCGGGAGGGCCGGGGAGCTGTTTTTT
>TRBJ2-3|TRBV5-1|-|-
CASSLTLATDTQYF
TGCGCCAGCAGCTTGACTTTAGCGACAGATACGCAGTATTTT
>TRBJ2-2|TRBV9|-|TRBD2
CASSLSGAGGELFF
TGTGCCAGCAGCCTTAGCGGGGCCGGCGGGGAGCTGTTTTTT
>TRBJ2-1|TRBV28|-|-
CASSPLGLLPDNEQFF
TGTGCCAGCAGTCCCCTCGGACTACTTCCCGACAATGAGCAGTTCTTC
>TRBJ1-4|TRBV5-6|-|TRBD1
CASSPRAGQRNEKLFF
TGTGCCAGCAGCCCGAGGGCGGGACAGAGAAATGAAAAACTGTTTTTT
>TRBJ1-1|TRBV15|-|-
CATSTLWGGAAEAFF
TGTGCCACCAGCACCCTTTGGGGGGGCGCCGCTGAAGCTTTCTTT
>TRBJ1-2|TRBV6-6|once|-
CASSYSEGGYTF
TGTGCCAGCAGTTACTCGGAGGGGGGCTACACCTTC